What follows are 21 T cell receptor beta chains derived from one specimen sequenced in a study of blood T cell repertoires in COVID-19. Repertoires were generated with immunoSEQ multiplex PCR, while TCRdb's copy carries only in-frame clones and drops some. The table records approximately 100,000 clones, 90% to 95% of them present only once. The sample comprised peripheral blood. These receptors came from a human donor in a cohort sampled during active COVID-19.

This rearrangement joins TRBV5-1 to TRBJ1-6; D gene ambiguous. The CDR3 is made up of 16 amino acids. The V gene's germline CDR1 is SGHRS and CDR2 YFSETQ. Trimming removed 2 bases from V and 5 bases from J, with 14 bases in between. This chain's CDR3 is CASSFGGPSNNSPLHF. The CDR3 DNA reads TGCGCCAGCAGCTTCGGAGGGCCATCCAATAATTCACCCCTCCACTTT. Using reference TRBV5-1 and TRBJ1-6 for the parts outside the CDR3, the full variable domain is KAGVTQTPRYLIKTRGQQVTLSCSPISGHRSVSWYQQTPGQGLQFLFEYFSETQRNKGNFPGRFSGRQFSNSRSEMNVSTLELGDSALYLCASSFGGPSNNSPLHFGNGTRLTVT.

The CDR3 DNA reads TGTGCCAGCAGCTTAATCGGTCAGGGGGCCAACACAGATACGCAGTATTTT. Translating gives CASSLIGQGANTDTQYF. The chain couples TRBV7-2 to TRBJ2-3, with 8 bases fitting TRBD1. The CDR3 is 17 amino acids. Trimming took 2 bases from V and 2 from J; bases not matched to a gene: 9. The V gene's germline CDR1 is SGHTA and CDR2 FQGNSA. Full variable domain (outside the CDR3, taken from reference TRBV7-2 and TRBJ2-3): GAGVSQSPSNKVTEKGKDVELRCDPISGHTALYWYRQSLGQGLEFLIYFQGNSAPDKSGLPSDRFSAERTGGSVSTLTIQRTQQEDSAVYLCASSLIGQGANTDTQYFGPGTRLTVL.

The V and J genes are TRBV4-1 and TRBJ2-5; TRBD1 might be the D (6 bases). V lost 0 bases and J lost 1, with 12 bases in between. This CDR3 is built from 16 residues. Looked up from germline, CDR1 is MGHRA and CDR2 is YSYEKL. CDR3: CASSQEGAPLQETQYF. The CDR3, as DNA: TGCGCCAGCAGCCAAGAGGGGGCCCCCCTCCAAGAGACCCAGTACTTC.

The rearrangement joins TRBV19 to TRBJ2-1; 9 nucleotides align to TRBD1. V lost 4 bases and J lost 5; bases outside the gene matches: 6. Germline CDR1 and CDR2: LNHDA and SQIVND (reference sequence). The CDR3 runs 15 residues. CDR3 amino acids: CASSNGQGPNNEQFF. As DNA, the CDR3 is TGTGCCAGTAGTAATGGACAGGGGCCCAACAATGAGCAGTTCTTC.

The chain carries TRBV9 and TRBJ2-6; 9 nucleotides line up with TRBD1. Germline V gene lookup returns CDR1 SGDLS and CDR2 YYNGEE. This CDR3 region has 16 residues. Trimming removed 4 bases from V and 2 bases from J; junction bases left unmatched: 4. CDR3 sequence reads: CASSSTGGTGANVLTF. DNA of the CDR3: TGTGCCAGCAGCTCCACAGGGGGCACTGGGGCCAACGTCCTGACTTTC. Supplemented by reference TRBV9 and TRBJ2-6, the full variable domain reads DSGVTQTPKHLITATGQRVTLRCSPRSGDLSVYWYQQSLDQGLQFLIQYYNGEERAKGNILERFSAQQFPDLHSELNLSSLELGDSALYFCASSSTGGTGANVLTFGAGSRLTVL.

This chain uses TRBV5-4 with TRBJ2-5, with a possible D match to TRBD2 (6 bases). The CDR3 runs to 13 residues. CDR1 is SGHNT, CDR2 YYREEE, per germline (reference sequence). The V end lost 4 bases, the J end lost 7 bases, and 14 bases lay between the germline ends. The DNA of the CDR3 is TGTGCCAGCAGCATTACGCTGGAGGGGACCCAGTACTTC. This encodes CASSITLEGTQYF.

This chain links TRBV4-3 with TRBJ2-1, with 9 bases aligning to TRBD1. CDR1 LGHNA and CDR2 YSLEER come from the germline V gene. The V segment lost 2 bases and the J segment 4 bases; nucleotides outside the gene matches: 3. This CDR3 has 15 residues. The CDR3 DNA follows: TGCGCCAGCAGCCAACCCGGGACAGGGTACAATGAGCAGTTCTTC. Encoded protein: CASSQPGTGYNEQFF.

This clone was recorded a few times. The chain employs TRBV6-5 and TRBJ2-7; D might be TRBD2 (7 bases). In germline, CDR1 is MNHEY, CDR2 SVGAGI. V lost 2 bases and J 4 bases, leaving 12 bases between the germline ends. The CDR3 contains 14 residues. For the CDR3, the DNA is TGTGCCAGCAGTTACGCGGGGGCCTCATACGAGCAGTACTTC. It translates to CASSYAGASYEQYF.

A single count supports this clone. J is TRBJ2-3 and V is TRBV7-2, with D unresolved. CDR1 is SGHTA, CDR2 FQGNSA, per germline. Trimming cost V 0 bases and J 4 bases, with 5 bases left between them. The CDR3 has 13 residues. CDR3 sequence (DNA): TGTGCCAGCAGCTTAGCAGTAGCAGATACGCAGTATTTT. Protein: CASSLAVADTQYF.

The rearrangement joins TRBV24-1 to TRBJ2-7; D is undetermined. The V gene's germline CDR1 is KGHDR and CDR2 SFDVKD. This CDR3 is built from 11 residues. The ends were cut back, 11 bases at V and 7 bases at J, with 14 bases in the middle. The CDR3 bases are TGTGCCAACCGAAACTCGAGGGAGCAGTACTTC. Its protein is CANRNSREQYF.

For the CDR3, the DNA is TGTGCCAGCAGTACCTCAGGGAACTACGAGCAGTACTTC. Its translation is CASSTSGNYEQYF. The chain links TRBV6-5 to TRBJ2-7; a weak D match, TRBD1 (5 bases). The V end lost 5 bases, the J end lost 3 bases, and 11 bases lay between the germline ends. From germline, CDR1 is MNHEY and CDR2 SVGAGI. This CDR3 contains 13 residues.

This clone has a handful of counts. The genes are TRBV5-5 and TRBJ2-6; TRBD1 might be the D (5 bases). This CDR3 region has 18 residues. Germline V gene data show CDR1 as SGHKS and CDR2 as YYEKEE (reference sequence). Trimming stripped 0 bases from V and 0 bases from J, with 13 bases between. The CDR3: CASSLAVWTNSGANVLTF. The CDR3 coding sequence is TGTGCCAGCAGCTTGGCCGTTTGGACAAACTCTGGGGCCAACGTCCTGACTTTC.

The chain's CDR3 is CSVESGGGGETQYF. In nucleotides, the CDR3 is TGCAGCGTTGAAAGCGGGGGCGGAGGGGAGACCCAGTACTTC. The V call is TRBV29-1, the J call TRBJ2-5; TRBD2 matches at 8 bases. The length of the CDR3 is 14 residues. The germline CDR1 and CDR2 sequences are SQVTM and ANQGSEA. The V segment lost 2 bases and the J segment 5 bases; nucleotides outside the gene matches: 7.

The rearrangement joins TRBV2 to TRBJ1-1; 10 bases line up with TRBD1. Germline trimming cut 5 bases from V and 12 bases from J; bases unmatched to any gene: 12. The CDR3 spans 14 residues. CDR1 and CDR2 from the germline V gene are SNHLY and FYNNEI. CDR3 in DNA: TGTGCCAGCAGTACCCCAGACAGGGGGCGAGGGACTTTCTTT. Protein product: CASSTPDRGRGTFF.

The chain is built from TRBV19 and TRBJ1-2; TRBD1 aligns across 10 bases. V lost 2 bases and J lost 3; bases outside the gene matches: 3. Germline CDR1 LNHDA, CDR2 SQIVND (reference sequence). The CDR3 runs 15 residues. In nucleotides, the CDR3 is TGTGCCAGTAGTATAAGGACAGGGGGGGACTATGGCTACACCTTC. Its translation: CASSIRTGGDYGYTF. The entire variable domain, with the rest obtained from reference TRBV19 and TRBJ1-2, is as follows: DGGITQSPKYLFRKEGQNVTLSCEQNLNHDAMYWYRQDPGQGLRLIYYSQIVNDFQKGDIAEGYSVSREKKESFPLTVTSAQKNPTAFYLCASSIRTGGDYGYTFGSGTRLTVV.

This clone was recorded only once. The chain recombines TRBV5-4 with TRBJ1-4; 9 positions agree with TRBD1. CDR1 is SGHNT and CDR2 is YYREEE in the germline V gene (reference sequence). V trimming: 2 bases; J trimming: 8 bases; junction bases outside the gene matches: 7. The CDR3 is 15 residues long. DNA for the CDR3: TGTGCCAGCAGCTTATCCGGGACAGGGAGAGAAAAACTGTTTTTT. This gives the protein CASSLSGTGREKLFF.

The chain employs TRBV7-2 and TRBJ1-1; D perhaps matches TRBD1 (6 bases). Trimming removed 3 bases at V and 2 bases at J, with 13 bases between. The length of the CDR3 is 15 residues. Per the germline V gene, CDR1 is SGHTA and CDR2 is FQGNSA. The CDR3 reads CASSLDTGLNTEAFF. As DNA, the CDR3 is TGTGCCAGCAGCTTGGATACAGGGCTCAACACTGAAGCTTTCTTT.

J is TRBJ2-5 and V is TRBV9; 7 bases line up with TRBD2. Germline CDR1 reads SGDLS; CDR2 reads YYNGEE. The CDR3 sequence is 15 residues long. The V segment lost 0 bases and the J segment 4 bases; nucleotides outside the gene matches: 6. The CDR3: CASSVGGGGGETQYF. For the CDR3, the DNA is TGTGCCAGCAGCGTAGGTGGGGGGGGAGGAGAGACCCAGTACTTC.

The chain combines TRBV27 with TRBJ2-1; D is unresolved. The germline gives CDR1 MNHEY, CDR2 SMNVEV (reference sequence). There are 14 residues in the CDR3. Trimming removed 3 bases at V and 2 bases at J, with 8 bases between. CDR3 nucleotides: TGTGCCAGCAGTTTCCGGTTCCCCTACAATGAGCAGTTCTTC. Protein sequence: CASSFRFPYNEQFF.

The chain combines TRBV7-9 with TRBJ2-5; TRBD1 aligns across 9 bases. Germline CDR1 and CDR2: SEHNR and FQNEAQ (reference sequence). This CDR3 has 14 amino acids. The ends lost 5 bases at V and 6 bases at J; junction bases unmatched: 7. In DNA, the CDR3 is TGTGCCAGCAGCACCGGGACAGGGAGGCAGACCCAGTACTTC. Translated, it gives CASSTGTGRQTQYF.

The V call is TRBV7-2, the J call TRBJ1-3; 10 nucleotides match TRBD1. Trimming removed 5 bases from V and 2 bases from J; junction bases left unmatched: 9. CDR3 length: 17 amino acids. Germline V lookup: CDR1 SGHTA, CDR2 FQGNSA. CDR3 sequence reads: CASSNRRQGAAGNTIYF. CDR3 DNA: TGTGCCAGCAGCAACCGTAGACAGGGGGCGGCTGGAAACACCATATATTTT.